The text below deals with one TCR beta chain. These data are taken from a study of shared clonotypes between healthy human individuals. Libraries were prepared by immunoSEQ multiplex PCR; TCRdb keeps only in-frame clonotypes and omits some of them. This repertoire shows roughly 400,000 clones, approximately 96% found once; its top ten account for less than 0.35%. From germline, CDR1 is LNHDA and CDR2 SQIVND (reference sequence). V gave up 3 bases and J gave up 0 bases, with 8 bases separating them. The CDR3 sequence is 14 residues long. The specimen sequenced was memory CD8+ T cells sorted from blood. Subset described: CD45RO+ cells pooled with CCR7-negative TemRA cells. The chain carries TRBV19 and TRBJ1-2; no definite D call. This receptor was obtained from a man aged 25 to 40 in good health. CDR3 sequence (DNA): TGTGCCAGTAGTATTAAACCGGCTAACTATGGCTACACCTTC. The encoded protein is CASSIKPANYGYTF.